A single TCR beta chain is shown here with its context. TCRdb re-called the 5' RACE reads with MiXCR, one entry per CDR3 protein. The repertoire consists of about 76,000 distinct CDR3 sequences, with 17% occurring once and the leading ten covering less than 20%. This sample was taken from a study of neurological immune-mediated disorders. Germline V CDR1 and CDR2: SGHKS, YYEKEE (reference sequence). Trimming at V came to 0 bases and at J to 3 bases, leaving 3 bases not matched to a gene. This CDR3 contains 15 residues. The clonotype was recovered from a woman in her forties in good health. This rearrangement joins TRBV5-5 to TRBJ1-5; 7 nucleotides align to TRBD1. Sequenced: PBMCs. CDR3 amino acids: CASSLETGYNQPQHF. The DNA for the CDR3 is TGTGCCAGCAGCTTGGAGACAGGGTACAATCAGCCCCAGCATTTT. The full variable domain, completed using reference TRBV5-5 and TRBJ1-5, is DAGVTQSPTHLIKTRGQQVTLRCSPISGHKSVSWYQQVLGQGPQFIFQYYEKEERGRGNFPDRFSARQFPNYSSELNVNALLLGDSALYLCASSLETGYNQPQHFGDGTRLSIL.